A selection of T cell receptor beta chains follows, all from one sample in a study of cytomegalovirus exposure and HLA in healthy donors. Sequencing was performed with immunoSEQ multiplex PCR; in TCRdb, only in-frame clones are kept and a portion is missing. The sample contains some 110,000 clones, approximately 72% of which appear only once. Sample: PBMCs. The receptors here all came from a man aged 25 to 40 in good health and CMV-seronegative. The CDR3 runs from the conserved cysteine through the conserved F or W. A D gene is named only where the DNA matches it firmly. The size entry is marked missing in some rows and otherwise reads once, few, many or a size class.

j_call: TRBJ1-4
clone_size: -
d_call: -
v_call: TRBV29-1
cdr3_nt: TGCAGCGTTAGGGGCGGGGGCCCGGACTCAGGGCTGTTTTTT
cdr3_aa: CSVRGGGPDSGLFF

j_call: TRBJ2-7
clone_size: few
d_call: -
v_call: TRBV7-9
cdr3_nt: TGTGCCAGCAGCTACCAGTCCCTCGGGGAGCAGTACTTC
cdr3_aa: CASSYQSLGEQYF

j_call: TRBJ1-1
clone_size: -
d_call: -
v_call: TRBV27
cdr3_nt: TGTGCCAGCAGTTTATCGGGGAGGGGCACTGAAGCTTTCTTT
cdr3_aa: CASSLSGRGTEAFF

j_call: TRBJ2-3
clone_size: -
d_call: -
v_call: TRBV7-2
cdr3_nt: TGTGCCAGCACCCTCAGCACAGATACGCAGTATTTT
cdr3_aa: CASTLSTDTQYF

j_call: TRBJ1-1
clone_size: -
d_call: -
v_call: TRBV6-5
cdr3_nt: TGTGCCAGCAGCCTTCTTTTTAGGAACACTGAAGCTTTCTTT
cdr3_aa: CASSLLFRNTEAFF

j_call: TRBJ1-6
clone_size: few
d_call: -
v_call: TRBV4-3
cdr3_nt: TGCGCCAGCAGCCAAGATCGAGGGGAGGAGGCACCCCTCCACTTT
cdr3_aa: CASSQDRGEEAPLHF

j_call: TRBJ1-4
clone_size: -
d_call: -
v_call: TRBV5-1
cdr3_nt: TGCGCCAGCAGCTCGGCGACTGCCGCCGTTAATGAAAAACTGTTTTTT
cdr3_aa: CASSSATAAVNEKLFF

j_call: TRBJ2-3
clone_size: few
d_call: -
v_call: TRBV4-1
cdr3_nt: TGCGCCAGCAGCCAAGATTTCGGGTTTCCGTCTGATACGCAGTATTTT
cdr3_aa: CASSQDFGFPSDTQYF

j_call: TRBJ1-5
clone_size: few
d_call: -
v_call: TRBV19
cdr3_nt: TGTGCCAGTGAAAGGACAGTCAATCAGCCCCAGCATTTT
cdr3_aa: CASERTVNQPQHF

j_call: TRBJ2-6
clone_size: few
d_call: TRBD1
v_call: TRBV7-2
cdr3_nt: TGTGCCAGCAGCTTAGCGGGGGGACAGGGCTCTGGGGCCAACGTCCTGACTTTC
cdr3_aa: CASSLAGGQGSGANVLTF

j_call: TRBJ2-1
clone_size: -
d_call: TRBD1
v_call: TRBV15
cdr3_nt: TGTGCCACCAGCAGAGATTCGGGACAGGGGGACAATGAGCAGTTCTTC
cdr3_aa: CATSRDSGQGDNEQFF

j_call: TRBJ2-3
clone_size: -
d_call: -
v_call: TRBV5-6
cdr3_nt: TGTGCCAGCAGCTTGGGACAGACCCTTACGCAGTATTTT
cdr3_aa: CASSLGQTLTQYF

j_call: TRBJ2-7
clone_size: -
d_call: TRBD2
v_call: TRBV5-4
cdr3_nt: TGTGCCAGCAGTCGCAGCGGGAGCTCCTACGAGCAGTACTTC
cdr3_aa: CASSRSGSSYEQYF

j_call: TRBJ2-3
clone_size: -
d_call: TRBD2
v_call: TRBV7-2
cdr3_nt: TGTGCCAGCAGCCAGAACAGAGCTTCTGGGGGGGCAGATACGCAGTATTTT
cdr3_aa: CASSQNRASGGADTQYF

j_call: TRBJ2-2
clone_size: -
d_call: TRBD2
v_call: TRBV5-4
cdr3_nt: TGTGCCAGCAGCGGAGCGGGAAACACCGGGGAGCTGTTTTTT
cdr3_aa: CASSGAGNTGELFF

j_call: TRBJ1-2
clone_size: once
d_call: TRBD1
v_call: TRBV9
cdr3_nt: TGTGCCAGCACCAAACCGGGACAGGGTTTAAACTATGGCTACACCTTC
cdr3_aa: CASTKPGQGLNYGYTF

j_call: TRBJ2-7
clone_size: -
d_call: TRBD2
v_call: TRBV6-5
cdr3_nt: TGTGCCAGCAGGTCAGGACTAGCTACCTACGAGCAGTACTTC
cdr3_aa: CASRSGLATYEQYF

j_call: TRBJ1-5
clone_size: few
d_call: -
v_call: TRBV19
cdr3_nt: TGTGCCAGTGCGAAACGTAATCAGCCCCAGCATTTT
cdr3_aa: CASAKRNQPQHF

j_call: TRBJ1-6
clone_size: -
d_call: -
v_call: TRBV6-6
cdr3_nt: TGTGCCAGCAAAGACGCCTTATGGGGGGGGACTTCACCCCTCCACTTT
cdr3_aa: CASKDALWGGTSPLHF

j_call: TRBJ1-5
clone_size: -
d_call: -
v_call: TRBV6-5
cdr3_nt: TGTGCCAGCAGTCAACTAGTCGGGTCCAATCAGCCCCAGCATTTT
cdr3_aa: CASSQLVGSNQPQHF

j_call: TRBJ2-1
clone_size: -
d_call: -
v_call: TRBV6-1
cdr3_nt: TGTGCCAGCAGCTCTCTAGAAGGCACGGCCAATGAGCAGTTCTTC
cdr3_aa: CASSSLEGTANEQFF

j_call: TRBJ2-7
clone_size: -
d_call: -
v_call: TRBV28
cdr3_nt: TGTGCCAGCAGCCTCACAGGCCCCAAACTCTACGAGCAGTACTTC
cdr3_aa: CASSLTGPKLYEQYF

j_call: TRBJ1-2
clone_size: once
d_call: -
v_call: TRBV4-3
cdr3_nt: TGCGCCAGCAGCCAAGCCGGGTGGGGACTGTATGGCTACACCTTC
cdr3_aa: CASSQAGWGLYGYTF

j_call: TRBJ2-3
clone_size: -
d_call: TRBD1
v_call: TRBV30
cdr3_nt: TGTGCCTGGAGTGTGGGACAGGGTACGGGCACAGATACGCAGTATTTT
cdr3_aa: CAWSVGQGTGTDTQYF

j_call: TRBJ2-2
clone_size: -
d_call: -
v_call: TRBV6-6
cdr3_nt: TGTGCCAGCAGCCCCAGGGCTGCTCGGCTGTTTTTT
cdr3_aa: CASSPRAARLFF

j_call: TRBJ2-1
clone_size: few
d_call: TRBD1
v_call: TRBV27
cdr3_nt: TGTGCCAGCAGTTTAAGGGGGACAGGGATCCTCTACAATGAGCAGTTCTTC
cdr3_aa: CASSLRGTGILYNEQFF

j_call: TRBJ1-1
clone_size: -
d_call: TRBD1
v_call: TRBV18
cdr3_nt: TGTGCCAGCTCACCGACCGAGGGGGCACCGGGGAACACTGAAGCTTTCTTT
cdr3_aa: CASSPTEGAPGNTEAFF

j_call: TRBJ1-5
clone_size: -
d_call: -
v_call: TRBV4-1
cdr3_nt: TGCGCCAGCAGCCGATGGGGGGAGAGCAATCAGCCCCAGCATTTT
cdr3_aa: CASSRWGESNQPQHF

j_call: TRBJ2-1
clone_size: -
d_call: -
v_call: TRBV28
cdr3_nt: TGTGCCAGCAGTTTACTAAGCTCCTACAATGAGCAGTTCTTC
cdr3_aa: CASSLLSSYNEQFF

j_call: TRBJ1-2
clone_size: once
d_call: -
v_call: TRBV4-3
cdr3_nt: TGCGCCAGCAGCCAAGATTTGACAGGAGATACATTCTATGGCTACACCTTC
cdr3_aa: CASSQDLTGDTFYGYTF

j_call: TRBJ2-1
clone_size: -
d_call: TRBD2
v_call: TRBV6-5
cdr3_nt: TGTGCCAGCAGTTCGACTAGCGGGCCCTACTACAATGAGCAGTTCTTC
cdr3_aa: CASSSTSGPYYNEQFF

j_call: TRBJ1-2
clone_size: once
d_call: -
v_call: TRBV10-3
cdr3_nt: TGTGCCATCATACTCACGGACTATGGCTACACCTTC
cdr3_aa: CAIILTDYGYTF

j_call: TRBJ2-7
clone_size: -
d_call: TRBD1
v_call: TRBV7-3
cdr3_nt: TGTGCCAGCAGCTTAACCCGACAGGGAAACCACGAGCAGTACTTC
cdr3_aa: CASSLTRQGNHEQYF

j_call: TRBJ2-1
clone_size: -
d_call: TRBD2
v_call: TRBV29-1
cdr3_nt: TGCAGCGTTGAACGCGTGGGAGGGCCGGATGAGCAGTTCTTC
cdr3_aa: CSVERVGGPDEQFF

j_call: TRBJ2-5
clone_size: once
d_call: -
v_call: TRBV7-9
cdr3_nt: TGTGCCAGCAGCCAGGGAGGGGGATCGACCCAGTACTTC
cdr3_aa: CASSQGGGSTQYF

j_call: TRBJ2-3
clone_size: -
d_call: TRBD2
v_call: TRBV5-8
cdr3_nt: TGTGCCAGCAGCTTGGGGCGGGGGGGTACTGATACGCAGTATTTT
cdr3_aa: CASSLGRGGTDTQYF

j_call: TRBJ2-7
clone_size: -
d_call: TRBD1
v_call: TRBV4-1
cdr3_nt: TGCGCCAGCAGCCCTACCGGGACAGGGGTTGTCTACGAGCAGTACTTC
cdr3_aa: CASSPTGTGVVYEQYF

j_call: TRBJ2-7
clone_size: -
d_call: TRBD1
v_call: TRBV7-7
cdr3_nt: TGTGCCAGCAGCACGGGACAGTCCTACGAGCAGTACTTC
cdr3_aa: CASSTGQSYEQYF

j_call: TRBJ1-1
clone_size: -
d_call: TRBD1
v_call: TRBV13
cdr3_nt: TGTGCCAGCAGCTTAGAGGGGGCCAGTGAAGCTTTCTTT
cdr3_aa: CASSLEGASEAFF

j_call: TRBJ1-5
clone_size: -
d_call: -
v_call: TRBV6-6
cdr3_nt: TGTGCCAGCAGTTACAAGCCTCGGGATATGGGGCAGCCCCAGCATTTT
cdr3_aa: CASSYKPRDMGQPQHF

j_call: TRBJ1-1
clone_size: few
d_call: TRBD1
v_call: TRBV10-3
cdr3_nt: TGTGCCGTCGGGACAGGGGACACTGAAGCTTTCTTT
cdr3_aa: CAVGTGDTEAFF

j_call: TRBJ1-2
clone_size: -
d_call: -
v_call: TRBV23-1
cdr3_nt: TGCGCCAGCAGTCAATCGGTCGGGACTGAGGCCTATGGCTACACCTTC
cdr3_aa: CASSQSVGTEAYGYTF

j_call: TRBJ1-1
clone_size: -
d_call: TRBD1
v_call: TRBV19
cdr3_nt: TGTGCCAGTAGTCGGGACAGGGAGACTGAAGCTTTCTTT
cdr3_aa: CASSRDRETEAFF

j_call: TRBJ1-1
clone_size: -
d_call: -
v_call: TRBV27
cdr3_nt: TGTGCCAGCAGTTTACGCGGGTCGAACACTGAAGCTTTCTTT
cdr3_aa: CASSLRGSNTEAFF

j_call: TRBJ2-1
clone_size: -
d_call: -
v_call: TRBV4-2
cdr3_nt: TGTGCCAGCAGCCAACAGACAGGACTCTCCTACAATGAGCAGTTCTTC
cdr3_aa: CASSQQTGLSYNEQFF

j_call: TRBJ1-4
clone_size: few
d_call: -
v_call: TRBV5-1
cdr3_nt: TGCGCCAGCAGCTTGGGCAGGGGCACTAATGAAAAACTGTTTTTT
cdr3_aa: CASSLGRGTNEKLFF

j_call: TRBJ1-5
clone_size: -
d_call: -
v_call: TRBV18
cdr3_nt: TGTGCCAGCTCACCACTATCCCCGACAGTCGGAGCTCCTCCTTTGCATTTT
cdr3_aa: CASSPLSPTVGAPPLHF

j_call: TRBJ2-7
clone_size: few
d_call: -
v_call: TRBV7-8
cdr3_nt: TGTGCCAGCAGCTCCACAACCTACGAGCAGTACTTC
cdr3_aa: CASSSTTYEQYF

j_call: TRBJ2-3
clone_size: -
d_call: TRBD2
v_call: TRBV4-1
cdr3_nt: TGCGCCAGCAGCCCACTAGCGGGGAACACAGATACGCAGTATTTT
cdr3_aa: CASSPLAGNTDTQYF

j_call: TRBJ2-3
clone_size: few
d_call: -
v_call: TRBV10-3
cdr3_nt: TGTGCCATCAGTAGTGGGGCGTCTAGCACAGATACGCAGTATTTT
cdr3_aa: CAISSGASSTDTQYF

j_call: TRBJ2-7
clone_size: -
d_call: TRBD1
v_call: TRBV27
cdr3_nt: TGTGCCAGCAGTTTACAGGGACAGGGATCCTACGAGCAGTACTTC
cdr3_aa: CASSLQGQGSYEQYF

j_call: TRBJ2-3
clone_size: -
d_call: TRBD1
v_call: TRBV25-1
cdr3_nt: TGTGCCAGCAGTGGACAGGGTGGAGGCACAGATACGCAGTATTTT
cdr3_aa: CASSGQGGGTDTQYF